Presented here are 26 T cell receptor beta chains from one specimen sequenced in a study of cytomegalovirus exposure and HLA in healthy donors (dated by TCRdb to the late 2010s). Libraries were made using the immunoSEQ multiplex PCR assay. A mixture of 60 forward primers for TCR Vbeta segments and 13 reverse primers for TCR Jbeta segments was used in the multiplex PCR. TCRdb provides this immuneACCESS table in a form limited to in-frame rearrangements. Some clones are lacking; in checked studies, under half of them reflect an unresolved V gene, and why the rest are absent is not known. This sample lists roughly 100,000 clones; around 80% were detected once. The top ten hold roughly 1.9% of the sample. Sequenced sample: PBMCs. The source of these receptors is a man younger than 40 in good health and CMV-seronegative.

This CDR3 reads CASSLEQGAIYNEQFF. CDR3 nucleotides: TGTGCCAGCAGCTTAGAACAGGGGGCGATATACAATGAGCAGTTCTTC. The gene calls are TRBV7-6 and TRBJ2-1; TRBD1 aligns across 9 bases. V gave up 1 base and J gave up 4 bases; unmatched junction bases: 5. The CDR3 consists of 16 residues. CDR1 and CDR2 from the germline V gene are SGHVS and FNYEAQ.

The V gene is TRBV5-1, the J gene TRBJ1-2; D possibly corresponds to TRBD1 (6 bases). The V gene's germline CDR1 is SGHRS and CDR2 YFSETQ. Trimming took off 7 bases at V and 8 bases at J, with 21 bases between the two ends. This CDR3 is built from 14 residues. CDR3 region: CASQLGSGGDGYTF. The CDR3 bases are TGCGCCAGCCAATTGGGGTCTGGGGGCGACGGCTACACCTTC.

This clone was seen more than once but under ten times. This rearrangement joins TRBV9 to TRBJ2-1; possibly TRBD1 for D (5 bases). From germline, CDR1 is SGDLS and CDR2 YYNGEE. V lost 4 bases and J lost 9, with 14 bases in between. The CDR3 runs 13 residues. The CDR3 is CASSTRQGTEQFF. DNA for the CDR3: TGTGCCAGCAGCACGAGGCAGGGCACTGAGCAGTTCTTC.

The chain has TRBV7-2 and TRBJ2-1; D is perhaps TRBD1 (6 bases). Trimming took off 5 bases at V and 5 bases at J, with 19 bases between the two ends. This CDR3 spans 16 amino acids. Looked up from germline, CDR1 is SGHTA and CDR2 is FQGNSA. The CDR3 loop is CASSSTTGQGHNEQFF. The CDR3, as DNA: TGTGCCAGCAGCAGCACCACGGGACAAGGACACAATGAGCAGTTCTTC. The whole variable domain, filled in from reference TRBV7-2 and TRBJ2-1, reads GAGVSQSPSNKVTEKGKDVELRCDPISGHTALYWYRQSLGQGLEFLIYFQGNSAPDKSGLPSDRFSAERTGGSVSTLTIQRTQQEDSAVYLCASSSTTGQGHNEQFFGPGTRLTVL.

This clone has a single count. This chain links TRBV29-1 with TRBJ2-7; 11 positions match TRBD1. V lost 6 bases to trimming and J lost 2 bases; unmatched junction nucleotides: 3. This CDR3 is 13 amino acids long. Germline CDR1 SQVTM, CDR2 ANQGSEA. CDR3 bases: TGCAGCGTAATGGGACAGGGGGCCTACGAGCAGTACTTC. Translating it yields CSVMGQGAYEQYF.

The chain carries TRBV10-3 and TRBJ2-1; D perhaps matches TRBD2 (5 bases). The CDR3 contains 15 residues. Trimming shortened V by 3 bases and J by 6 bases, and 15 bases separated the two germline ends. Germline CDR1 and CDR2: ENHRY and SYGVKD. CDR3 nucleotide sequence: TGTGCCATCAGTGAACGGGTAGCTGAGGGCAATGAGCAGTTCTTC. This translates into CAISERVAEGNEQFF.

The V and J genes are TRBV6-6 and TRBJ2-3; a possible D gene is TRBD1 (8 bases). Trimming left V 5 bases short and J 9 bases short, with 12 bases between. There are 12 residues in the CDR3. CDR1 is MNHNY and CDR2 is SVGAGI in the germline V gene (reference sequence). As DNA, the CDR3 is TGTGCCAGCAGTACAGGGGGGGACACGCAGTATTTT. Translation: CASSTGGDTQYF.

The J gene is TRBJ2-5, the V gene TRBV30; 10 positions match TRBD1. This CDR3 is 14 amino acids long. Germline V CDR1 and CDR2: GTSNPN, SVGIG (reference sequence). Trimming removed 4 bases from V and 5 bases from J; junction bases left unmatched: 7. CDR3 residues: CAWTWTGGIETQYF. The CDR3, as DNA: TGTGCCTGGACTTGGACAGGGGGAATCGAGACCCAGTACTTC.

This CDR3 reads CASKGGHVTGELFF. The CDR3 DNA reads as TGTGCCAGCAAAGGGGGTCATGTTACCGGGGAGCTGTTTTTT. The chain carries TRBV6-1 and TRBJ2-2; perhaps TRBD1 as D (6 bases). The CDR3 spans 14 residues. Trimming cost V 7 bases and J 5 bases, with 14 bases left between them. Germline-derived CDR1 and CDR2 are MNHNS and SASEGT.

This clone was seen once. The gene calls are TRBV5-1 and TRBJ2-7, with D possibly TRBD2 on 5 matching bases. With 0 bases removed from V and 6 bases from J, the gap between germline ends came to 16 bases. CDR1 is SGHRS and CDR2 is YFSETQ in the germline V gene. The CDR3 has 15 residues. CDR3 DNA sequence: TGCGCCAGCAGCTTGGAACGGCCAAGTGAGGGCGAGCAGTACTTC. The encoded protein is CASSLERPSEGEQYF.

This clone has at least ten counts. The chain carries TRBV6-1 and TRBJ1-2, with 7 bases fitting TRBD1. From germline, CDR1 is MNHNS and CDR2 SASEGT. The CDR3 totals 15 residues. J was trimmed by 4 bases and V by 0 bases; bases with no gene match: 5. Here the CDR3 DNA reads TGTGCCAGCAGTGAAGCGTTCTCAGGGGGCTATGGCTACACCTTC. As protein: CASSEAFSGGYGYTF.

The V and J genes are TRBV7-8 and TRBJ2-1; D may be TRBD1 (6 bases). The ends were cut back, 0 bases at V and 12 bases at J, with 24 bases in the middle. CDR1 is SGHVS, CDR2 FQNEAQ, per germline. The CDR3 length is 17 residues. CDR3 bases: TGTGCCAGCAGCTTAGCGCGGTGGGGGCCCTACCGACGGCGGCAGTTCTTC. This encodes CASSLARWGPYRRRQFF. Drawing the rest from reference TRBV7-8 and TRBJ2-1, the complete variable domain is GAGVSQSPRYKVAKRGQDVALRCDPISGHVSLFWYQQALGQGPEFLTYFQNEAQLDKSGLPSDRFFAERPEGSVSTLKIQRTQQEDSAVYLCASSLARWGPYRRRQFFGPGTRLTVL.

This chain uses TRBV7-7 with TRBJ2-5; weak D call: TRBD1 (5 bases). This CDR3 is 15 amino acids long. The germline V and J ends were trimmed by 1 base and 5 bases, with 14 bases remaining between them. Germline CDR1 is SSHAT and CDR2 is FNYEAQ (reference sequence). The CDR3 DNA is TGTGCCAGCAGCTTAGGGGGTACTCAGGGTGAGACCCAGTACTTC. This encodes CASSLGGTQGETQYF.

The chain's CDR3 is CASSLARGSKSHEQFF. CDR3 nucleotide sequence: TGTGCCAGCAGCTTAGCGCGAGGGTCCAAAAGCCATGAGCAGTTCTTC. The V and J genes are TRBV7-9 and TRBJ2-1; weak D call: TRBD2 (5 bases). This CDR3 has 16 amino acids. V was shortened by 0 bases and J by 8 bases, with 17 bases between the two germline ends. CDR1 is SEHNR and CDR2 is FQNEAQ in the germline V gene (reference sequence).

This clone showed up many times. The J gene is TRBJ2-7, the V gene TRBV4-3, with 7 bases identical to TRBD1. Trimming at V came to 0 bases and at J to 4 bases, leaving 9 bases not matched to a gene. Germline values: CDR1 LGHNA, CDR2 YSLEER. The CDR3 consists of 16 residues. The CDR3 DNA reads TGCGCCAGCAGCCAAGATCGTACAGGGGTTGTGTACGAGCAGTACTTC. The encoded protein is CASSQDRTGVVYEQYF.

Written as DNA, the CDR3 is TGTGCCAGCAGACCCGACAGCCCTAGGCGCACAGATACGCAGTATTTT. Protein product: CASRPDSPRRTDTQYF. The chain is built from TRBV7-7 and TRBJ2-3, with a possible D match to TRBD1 (5 bases). There are 16 residues in the CDR3. Germline V lookup: CDR1 SSHAT, CDR2 FNYEAQ (reference sequence). With 6 bases removed from V and 1 base from J, the gap between germline ends came to 17 bases.

The chain combines TRBV29-1 with TRBJ2-2, with a weak D call TRBD2 (5 bases). Deletions cut 6 bases from V and 9 bases from J, with 11 bases between. Germline V gives CDR1 SQVTM, CDR2 ANQGSEA. This CDR3 region has 11 residues. The DNA of the CDR3 is TGCAGCGTGTCAGGAGGCCGGGAGCTGTTTTTT. Amino acid sequence: CSVSGGRELFF.

V is TRBV6-5 and J is TRBJ1-6, with D uncertain. The V and J ends lost 5 bases and 8 bases respectively, with 13 bases between them. CDR1 and CDR2 from the germline V gene are MNHEY and SVGAGI. CDR3 length: 14 residues. The CDR3 protein is CASSVNSWDSPLHF. The CDR3, as DNA: TGTGCCAGCAGTGTAAACAGCTGGGATTCACCCCTCCACTTT.

This chain links TRBV27 with TRBJ2-7; TRBD1 is a possible D gene (5 bases). Trimming left V 2 bases short and J 7 bases short, with 12 bases between. Germline V gene lookup returns CDR1 MNHEY and CDR2 SMNVEV (reference sequence). The CDR3 extends over 13 amino acids. The CDR3 DNA follows: TGTGCCAGCAGTTTACTAGGGGTGCATGAGCAGTACTTC. Translating it yields CASSLLGVHEQYF.

This clone was counted a single time. This chain uses TRBV5-4 with TRBJ2-1; D is perhaps TRBD1 (6 bases). The CDR3 sequence is 15 residues long. V lost 3 bases, J lost 5 bases, and 15 bases lay in between. CDR1 and CDR2 from the germline V gene are SGHNT and YYREEE (reference sequence). DNA of the CDR3: TGTGCCAGCAGCTCCCGTGACAGGTCGAACAATGAGCAGTTCTTC. It yields the protein CASSSRDRSNNEQFF.

This clone has just a few counts. The chain carries TRBV27 and TRBJ1-3, with 10 bases fitting TRBD1. Per germline, CDR1 MNHEY and CDR2 SMNVEV (reference sequence). There are 14 residues in the CDR3. The V gene end was trimmed by 5 bases and the J gene end by 7 bases; junction bases not matched to a gene: 5. The CDR3: CASSAADRGNTIYF. The CDR3 DNA is TGTGCCAGCAGTGCCGCGGACAGGGGGAACACCATATATTTT.

The chain recombines TRBV19 with TRBJ1-6; perhaps TRBD1 as D (5 bases). The germline CDR1 and CDR2 sequences are LNHDA and SQIVND (reference sequence). The germline V and J ends were trimmed by 3 bases and 8 bases, with 11 bases remaining between them. The CDR3 has 14 amino acids. The CDR3: CASSMRQKDSPLHF. In DNA form, the CDR3 reads TGTGCCAGTAGTATGCGACAGAAGGATTCACCCCTCCACTTT.

This chain links TRBV19 with TRBJ2-5; the D gene is possibly TRBD1 (6 bases). The CDR3 covers 13 residues. The ends were cut back, 5 bases at V and 3 bases at J, with 10 bases in the middle. Germline V gene sequence: CDR1 LNHDA, CDR2 SQIVND (reference sequence). CDR3 amino acids: CASSGNREETQYF. CDR3 nucleotide sequence: TGTGCCAGTAGTGGCAACAGGGAAGAGACCCAGTACTTC. The full variable domain, with the rest looked up from reference TRBV19 and TRBJ2-5, is DGGITQSPKYLFRKEGQNVTLSCEQNLNHDAMYWYRQDPGQGLRLIYYSQIVNDFQKGDIAEGYSVSREKKESFPLTVTSAQKNPTAFYLCASSGNREETQYFGPGTRLLVL.

The rearrangement uses TRBV5-1 and TRBJ2-3; D is ambiguous. The V end was cut by 0 bases, the J end by 2 bases, with 7 bases between. Germline CDR1 is SGHRS and CDR2 is YFSETQ. This CDR3 comprises 14 residues. The CDR3 region is CASSLAEVTDTQYF. CDR3 nucleotide sequence: TGCGCCAGCAGCTTGGCAGAAGTCACAGATACGCAGTATTTT.

The rearrangement links TRBV20-1 to TRBJ2-7, with D maybe TRBD2 (5 bases). V was cut by 6 bases and J by 9 bases, with 12 bases left in between. The CDR3 length is 10 residues. In germline, CDR1 is DFQATT, CDR2 SNEGSKA (reference sequence). The CDR3 DNA is TGCAGTGCGGAGGCAGACGGGCAGTACTTC. Its protein product is CSAEADGQYF.

This clone was detected only a few times. This chain uses TRBV5-5 with TRBJ1-1, with D unresolved. The CDR3 consists of 13 residues. V was trimmed by 4 bases and J by 6 bases, leaving 13 bases between them. Germline CDR1 SGHKS, CDR2 YYEKEE (reference sequence). CDR3 region: CASSPLGAAEAFF. The CDR3 DNA reads TGTGCCAGCAGCCCCCTGGGAGCGGCTGAAGCTTTCTTT.